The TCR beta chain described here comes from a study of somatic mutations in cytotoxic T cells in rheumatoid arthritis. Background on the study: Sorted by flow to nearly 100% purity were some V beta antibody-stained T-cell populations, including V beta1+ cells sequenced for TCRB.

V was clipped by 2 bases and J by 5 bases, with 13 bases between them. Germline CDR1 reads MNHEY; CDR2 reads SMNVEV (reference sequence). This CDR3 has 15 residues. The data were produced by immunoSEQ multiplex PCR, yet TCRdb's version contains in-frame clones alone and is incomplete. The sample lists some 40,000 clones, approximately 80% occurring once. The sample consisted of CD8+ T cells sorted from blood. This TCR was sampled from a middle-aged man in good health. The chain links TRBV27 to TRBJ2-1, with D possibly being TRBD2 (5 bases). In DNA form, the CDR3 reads TGTGCCAGCAGTTTAGGCGGGTGGCCCCACAATGAGCAGTTCTTC. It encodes CASSLGGWPHNEQFF.